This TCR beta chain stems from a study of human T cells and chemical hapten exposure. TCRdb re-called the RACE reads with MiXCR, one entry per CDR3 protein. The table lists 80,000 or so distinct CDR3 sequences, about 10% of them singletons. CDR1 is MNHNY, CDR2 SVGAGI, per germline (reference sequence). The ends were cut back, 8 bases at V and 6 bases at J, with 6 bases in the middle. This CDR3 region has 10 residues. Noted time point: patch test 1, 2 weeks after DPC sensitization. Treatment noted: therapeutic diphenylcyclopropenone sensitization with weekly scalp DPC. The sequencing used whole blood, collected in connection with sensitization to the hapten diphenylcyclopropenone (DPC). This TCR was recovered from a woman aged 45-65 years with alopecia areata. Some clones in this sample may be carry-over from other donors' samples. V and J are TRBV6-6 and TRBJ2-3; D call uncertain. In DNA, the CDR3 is TGTGCCAGCGGGCCGGATACGCAGTATTTT. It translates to CASGPDTQYF.